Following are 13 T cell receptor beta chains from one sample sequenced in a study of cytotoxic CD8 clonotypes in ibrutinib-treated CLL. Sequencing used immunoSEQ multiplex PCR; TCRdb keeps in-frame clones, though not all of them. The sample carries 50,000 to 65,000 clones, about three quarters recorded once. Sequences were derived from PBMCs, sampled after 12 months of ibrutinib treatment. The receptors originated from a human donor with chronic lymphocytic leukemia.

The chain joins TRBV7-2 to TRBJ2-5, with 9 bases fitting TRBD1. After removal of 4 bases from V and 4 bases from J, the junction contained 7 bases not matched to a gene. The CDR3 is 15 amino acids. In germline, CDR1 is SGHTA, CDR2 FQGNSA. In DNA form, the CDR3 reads TGTGCCAGCAGCTGGGGACAGGGTTTTGGAGAGACCCAGTACTTC. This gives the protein CASSWGQGFGETQYF.

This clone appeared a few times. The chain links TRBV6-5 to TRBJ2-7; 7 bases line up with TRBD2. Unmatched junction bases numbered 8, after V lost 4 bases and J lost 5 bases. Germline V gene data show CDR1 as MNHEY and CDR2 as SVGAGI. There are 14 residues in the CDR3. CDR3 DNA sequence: TGTGCCAGCAGTTCCCGTGCGGGAGCCCACGAGCAGTACTTC. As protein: CASSSRAGAHEQYF.

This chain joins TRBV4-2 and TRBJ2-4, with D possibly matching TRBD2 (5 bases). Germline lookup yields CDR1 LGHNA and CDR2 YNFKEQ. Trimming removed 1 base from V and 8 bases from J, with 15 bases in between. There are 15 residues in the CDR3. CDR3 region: CASSQGSSGGHIQYF. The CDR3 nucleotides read TGTGCCAGCAGCCAAGGCTCGTCCGGAGGCCACATTCAGTACTTC.

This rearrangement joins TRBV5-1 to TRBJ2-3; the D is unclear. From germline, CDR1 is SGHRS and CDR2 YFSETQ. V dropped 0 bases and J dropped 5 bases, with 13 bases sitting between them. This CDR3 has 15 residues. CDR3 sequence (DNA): TGCGCCAGCAGCTTGGAAACCCCTCCTGTAGATACGCAGTATTTT. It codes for CASSLETPPVDTQYF.

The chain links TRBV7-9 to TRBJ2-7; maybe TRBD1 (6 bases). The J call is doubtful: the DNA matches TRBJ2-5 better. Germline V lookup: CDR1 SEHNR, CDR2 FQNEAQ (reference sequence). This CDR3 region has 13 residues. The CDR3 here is CASSSRGPETQYF. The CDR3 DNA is TGTGCCAGCAGCTCCAGGGGTCCAGAGACCCAGTACTTC.

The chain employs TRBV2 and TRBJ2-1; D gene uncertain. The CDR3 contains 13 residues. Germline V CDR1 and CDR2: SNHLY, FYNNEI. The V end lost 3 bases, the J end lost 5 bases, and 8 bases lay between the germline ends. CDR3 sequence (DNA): TGTGCCAGCAGTGATGAGCTCGACAATGAGCAGTTCTTC. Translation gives CASSDELDNEQFF.

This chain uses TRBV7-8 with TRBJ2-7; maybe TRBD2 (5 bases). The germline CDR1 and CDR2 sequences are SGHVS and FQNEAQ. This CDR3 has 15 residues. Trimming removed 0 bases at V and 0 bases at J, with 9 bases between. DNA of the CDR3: TGTGCCAGCAGCTTAGCGAGCGGAGACTCCTACGAGCAGTACTTC. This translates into CASSLASGDSYEQYF.

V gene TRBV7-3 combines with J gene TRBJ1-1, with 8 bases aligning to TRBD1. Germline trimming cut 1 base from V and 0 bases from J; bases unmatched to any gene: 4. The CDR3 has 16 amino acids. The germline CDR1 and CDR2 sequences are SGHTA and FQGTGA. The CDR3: CASSLNGQGVNTEAFF. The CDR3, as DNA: TGTGCCAGCAGCTTAAATGGACAGGGAGTGAACACTGAAGCTTTCTTT.

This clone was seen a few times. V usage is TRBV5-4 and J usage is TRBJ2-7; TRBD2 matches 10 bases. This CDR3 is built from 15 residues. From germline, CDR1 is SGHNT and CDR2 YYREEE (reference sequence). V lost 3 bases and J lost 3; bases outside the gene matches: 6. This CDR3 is CASSSRAGGVYEQYF. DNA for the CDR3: TGTGCCAGCAGCTCCAGAGCGGGAGGGGTCTACGAGCAGTACTTC.

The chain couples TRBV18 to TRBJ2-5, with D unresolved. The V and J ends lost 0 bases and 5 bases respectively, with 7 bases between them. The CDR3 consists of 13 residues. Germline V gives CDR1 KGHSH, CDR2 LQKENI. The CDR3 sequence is CASSPPQRETQYF. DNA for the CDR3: TGTGCCAGCTCACCACCCCAACGGGAGACCCAGTACTTC.

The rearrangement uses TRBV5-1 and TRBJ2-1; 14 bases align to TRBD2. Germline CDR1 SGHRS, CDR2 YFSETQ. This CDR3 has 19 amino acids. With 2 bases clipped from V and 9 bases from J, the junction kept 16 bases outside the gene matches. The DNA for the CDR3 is TGCGCCAGCAGCTTCCGGACTAGCGGGAGGACTCACTTGGTCGGTGAGCAGTTCTTC. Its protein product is CASSFRTSGRTHLVGEQFF. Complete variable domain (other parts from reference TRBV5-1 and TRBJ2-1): KAGVTQTPRYLIKTRGQQVTLSCSPISGHRSVSWYQQTPGQGLQFLFEYFSETQRNKGNFPGRFSGRQFSNSRSEMNVSTLELGDSALYLCASSFRTSGRTHLVGEQFFGPGTRLTVL.

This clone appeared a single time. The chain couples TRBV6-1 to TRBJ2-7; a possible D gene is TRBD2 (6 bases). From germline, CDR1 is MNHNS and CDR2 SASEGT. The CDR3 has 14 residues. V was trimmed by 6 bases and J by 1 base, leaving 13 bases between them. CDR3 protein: CASSKGLSSYEQYF. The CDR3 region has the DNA TGTGCCAGCAGCAAGGGACTTTCTTCCTACGAGCAGTACTTC.

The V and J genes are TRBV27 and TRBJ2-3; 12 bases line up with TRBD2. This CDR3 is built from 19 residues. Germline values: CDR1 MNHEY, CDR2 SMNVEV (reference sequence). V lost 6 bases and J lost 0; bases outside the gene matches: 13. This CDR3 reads CASRNLGLAGGWSTDTQYF. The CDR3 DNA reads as TGTGCCAGCAGGAACCTTGGGCTAGCGGGAGGGTGGAGCACAGATACGCAGTATTTT.